This TCR beta chain stems from a study of blood T cell repertoires in COVID-19. Study overall: The samples span acute and convalescent COVID-19 from the United States, Italy and Spain. PBMCs, B-cell-depleted T cells, or T cells provided the cDNA or gDNA that made up the material.

This clone occurred a few times. This CDR3 is 13 amino acids long. Germline V gene lookup returns CDR1 SNHLY and CDR2 FYNNEI. With 7 bases removed from V and 9 bases from J, the gap between germline ends came to 18 bases. Per the study methods: Amplifying reference gene primers gave estimates of nucleated cell counts. Profiling relied on immunoSEQ multiplex PCR, and the TCRdb table lists in-frame clones only, not all of them. V, J and clone size derive from that table, while D and trimming were established from the DNA sequence. This repertoire shows 130,000 or so clones, 81% found once; its top ten account for 8.4%.

This TCR derives from a woman aged 55-70 years with active or convalescent COVID-19. J is TRBJ1-1 and V is TRBV2; no clear D. Sequencing used peripheral blood. This chain's CDR3 is CASKIGVDGQAFF. DNA for the CDR3: TGTGCCAGCAAAATTGGAGTCGACGGCCAAGCTTTCTTT. Variable domain in full (rest from reference TRBV2 and TRBJ1-1): EPEVTQTPSHQVTQMGQEVILRCVPISNHLYFYWYRQILGQKVEFLVSFYNNEISEKSEIFDDQFSVERPDGSNFTLKIRSTKLEDSAMYFCASKIGVDGQAFFGQGTRLTVV.